The 15 T cell receptor beta chains reported below all come from one sample, sequenced in a study of shared clonotypes between healthy human individuals. Repertoires were generated with immunoSEQ multiplex PCR, while TCRdb's copy carries only in-frame clones and drops some. The sample holds about 1.1 million clones, approximately 80% seen once. Material: memory CD4+ T cells from PBMCs. Specified subset: CD45RA-negative fraction. Every receptor here comes from a man younger than 35 in good health. Some clones in this sample may be carry-over from other donors' samples.

This clone was recorded a few times. This chain connects TRBV14 to TRBJ1-1, with 8 bases identical to TRBD1. The CDR3 spans 19 residues. V dropped 2 bases and J dropped 0; count of bases not matched to a gene: 14. Germline values: CDR1 SGHDN, CDR2 FVKESK. CDR3 sequence: CASSQTRGQGWGMNTEAFF. CDR3 sequence (DNA): TGTGCCAGCAGCCAAACACGTGGACAGGGCTGGGGAATGAACACTGAAGCTTTCTTT.

V usage is TRBV11-2 and J usage is TRBJ1-1; TRBD1 matches at 7 bases. The CDR3 runs 15 residues. Germline CDR1 SGHAT, CDR2 FQNNGV. With 1 base clipped from V and 9 bases from J, the junction kept 11 bases outside the gene matches. The CDR3 bases are TGTGCCAGCAGCTTAGCTTTGACAGGGCTAAGTCAAGCTTTCTTT. Translated: CASSLALTGLSQAFF.

V is TRBV7-3 and J is TRBJ2-1, with TRBD2 identical over 11 bases. This CDR3 is built from 16 residues. Trimming at V came to 4 bases and at J to 6 bases, leaving 8 bases not matched to a gene. Per the germline V gene, CDR1 is SGHTA and CDR2 is FQGTGA. DNA of the CDR3: TGTGCCAGCAGCTCAGCCGGGACTAGCGGTCTCAATGAGCAGTTCTTC. It yields the protein CASSSAGTSGLNEQFF.

The chain carries TRBV6-4 and TRBJ1-1; D is uncertain. V lost 5 bases to trimming and J lost 3 bases, with 10 bases between them. Germline lookup yields CDR1 MRHNA and CDR2 SNTAGT. CDR3 length: 13 amino acids. CDR3 DNA: TGTGCCAGCAGTCAAGGTTGGGACACTGAAGCTTTCTTT. This encodes CASSQGWDTEAFF.

This rearrangement joins TRBV11-2 to TRBJ2-5; D remains ambiguous. The germline V gene encodes CDR1 SGHAT and CDR2 FQNNGV. The CDR3 runs 9 residues. The CDR3 bases are TGTGCGGTTCGGGAGACCCAGTACTTC. Translating it yields CAVRETQYF.

The chain combines TRBV11-3 with TRBJ1-3; D is possibly TRBD1 (5 bases). This CDR3 is 18 amino acids long. Trimming took off 5 bases at V and 4 bases at J, with 24 bases between the two ends. The germline CDR1 and CDR2 sequences are SGHNT and YENEEA. The CDR3 bases are TGTGCCAGCAGCCCGACCCGGGGCGCTACGATGAGGGGAAACACCATATATTTT. Protein: CASSPTRGATMRGNTIYF. Complete variable domain (other parts from reference TRBV11-3 and TRBJ1-3): EAGVVQSPRYKIIEKKQPVAFWCNPISGHNTLYWYLQNLGQGPELLIRYENEEAVDDSQLPKDRFSAERLKGVDSTLKIQPAELGDSAVYLCASSPTRGATMRGNTIYFGEGSWLTVV.

This sequence joins TRBV27 and TRBJ2-7; D is unresolved. V was cut by 5 bases and J by 1 base, with 9 bases left in between. The CDR3 is 13 residues long. The germline CDR1 and CDR2 sequences are MNHEY and SMNVEV (reference sequence). The CDR3 DNA sequence: TGTGCCAGCAGTAAGGGCGGTTCCTACGAGCAGTACTTC. Translated: CASSKGGSYEQYF.

The chain employs TRBV27 and TRBJ2-1, with TRBD2 identical over 10 bases. The germline CDR1 and CDR2 sequences are MNHEY and SMNVEV (reference sequence). Unmatched junction bases numbered 8, after V lost 6 bases and J lost 3 bases. This CDR3 comprises 16 residues. CDR3 nucleotides: TGTGCCAGCAGGGCTGTACTAGCGGGAATCTACAATGAGCAGTTCTTC. This codes for CASRAVLAGIYNEQFF.

Remarks on this clone: A read error likely explains this, since a far larger clone differs by one base. The V call is TRBV27, the J call TRBJ2-7, with D unresolved. Germline V lookup: CDR1 MNHEY, CDR2 SMNVEV (reference sequence). The CDR3 length is 12 residues. CDR3 loop: CASRSPSYEQSF. CDR3 nucleotides: TGTGCCAGCAGGTCCCCCTCGTACGAGCAGTCCTTC.

The CDR3: CASSFRDRGVEQYF. The CDR3 DNA reads as TGTGCCAGCAGTTTCCGGGACAGGGGAGTCGAGCAGTACTTC. The rearrangement joins TRBV27 to TRBJ2-7; TRBD1 agrees at 10 bases. The CDR3 sequence is 14 residues long. The ends lost 3 bases at V and 6 bases at J; junction bases unmatched: 5. The germline V gene encodes CDR1 MNHEY and CDR2 SMNVEV (reference sequence).

This rearrangement joins TRBV4-2 to TRBJ2-7, with TRBD2 identical over 11 bases. Germline V gene sequence: CDR1 LGHNA, CDR2 YNFKEQ. The CDR3 has 16 residues. V trimming: 0 bases; J trimming: 2 bases; junction bases outside the gene matches: 3. CDR3 sequence reads: CASSQDLLAGAYEQYF. The CDR3 DNA is TGTGCCAGCAGCCAAGATCTACTAGCGGGAGCCTACGAGCAGTACTTC.

The rearrangement joins TRBV2 to TRBJ1-5; D might be TRBD1 (5 bases). Germline V lookup: CDR1 SNHLY, CDR2 FYNNEI. This CDR3 has 15 amino acids. Trimming pared 4 bases from V and 8 bases from J, leaving 18 bases between. DNA for the CDR3: TGTGCCAGCAGTGCGGCGGCATCCATGGGGGAGCCCCAGCATTTT. Residues: CASSAAASMGEPQHF.

The chain is built from TRBV6-5 and TRBJ2-1; D not resolved. The CDR3 runs 15 residues. V lost 3 bases and J lost 8, with 17 bases in between. Germline CDR1 reads MNHEY; CDR2 reads SVGAGI. CDR3 in DNA: TGTGCCAGCAGTTATGCGGCAGGCCTTCAAGATGAGCAGTTCTTC. This sequence encodes CASSYAAGLQDEQFF.

The V gene is TRBV9, the J gene TRBJ2-2; unclear D gene. Germline CDR1 is SGDLS and CDR2 is YYNGEE. This CDR3 has 16 residues. Trimming left V 4 bases short and J 2 bases short, with 15 bases between. The CDR3 nucleotides are TGTGCCAGCAGCTATCAACATGCAGATAACACCGGGGAGCTGTTTTTT. Translating it yields CASSYQHADNTGELFF.

The chain uses TRBV19 and TRBJ2-7; 8 bases are shared with TRBD1. Germline V gives CDR1 LNHDA, CDR2 SQIVND (reference sequence). This CDR3 is 15 amino acids long. The ends lost 2 bases at V and 3 bases at J; junction bases unmatched: 6. The CDR3 DNA follows: TGTGCCAGTAGTATATCGGGACAGGTCTTCTACGAGCAGTACTTC. Its protein is CASSISGQVFYEQYF.